This T cell receptor (beta chain) was captured in a study of cytomegalovirus exposure and HLA in healthy donors. Use of 60 Vbeta and 13 Jbeta primers characterized the PCR. TCRdb's copy holds only in-frame clones and misses some; the assay was immunoSEQ multiplex PCR. Of 50,000 to 65,000 clones listed, roughly 84% are singletons. Sequencing used PBMCs. This sequence originates from a woman under 30 in good health and CMV-seronegative.

CDR3 nucleotides: TGTGCCAGCAGCTGGGAACTAGCGGGGTCCTACGAGCAGTACTTC. Protein product: CASSWELAGSYEQYF. This chain joins TRBV5-4 and TRBJ2-7, with TRBD2 identical over 10 bases. Germline V gene lookup returns CDR1 SGHNT and CDR2 YYREEE (reference sequence). The CDR3 runs to 15 residues. With V trimmed by 3 bases and J by 1 base, 4 bases remained unmatched. The full variable domain, completed using reference TRBV5-4 and TRBJ2-7, is ETGVTQSPTHLIKTRGQQVTLRCSSQSGHNTVSWYQQALGQGPQFIFQYYREEENGRGNFPPRFSGLQFPNYSSELNVNALELDDSALYLCASSWELAGSYEQYFGPGTRLTVT.